The source of this TCR beta chain is a study of cytomegalovirus exposure and HLA in healthy donors. Study-level information: Unique TCR beta sequences numbering fewer than 130 million came from approximately 180 million T cells in an earlier analysis. The study placed approximately 81% of its approximately 400 genotyped donors in the Caucasian-associated ancestry cluster. Study conclusions and caveats: Confirmation was obtained in vitro that a few CMV-associated chains are specific for CMV antigens.

In this sample, this clone turned up a few times. Its matching antigen is unknown. One junction end disagrees with the germline gene, perhaps due to a read error. This CDR3 is built from 16 residues. The germline V gene has CDR1 SEHNR and CDR2 FQNEAQ (reference sequence). The PCR was carried out with 60 Vbeta primers and 13 Jbeta primers. TCRdb's copy holds only in-frame clones and misses some; the assay was immunoSEQ multiplex PCR. The repertoire has approximately 130,000 clones, approximately 75% of them found once; the top ten carry approximately 4%. The V gene is TRBV7-9, the J gene TRBJ2-5, with D possibly matching TRBD2 (7 bases). The TCR was taken from a middle-aged man in good health and CMV-seropositive. The sample comprised PBMCs. This CDR3 reads CSSSLGGASGQETQYF. CDR3 coding DNA: TGTTCCAGCAGCTTAGGGGGGGCTAGCGGCCAAGAGACCCAGTACTTC.